Listed below are T cell receptor beta chains from one sample, sequenced in a study of cytomegalovirus exposure and HLA in healthy donors. TCRdb's copy holds only in-frame clones and misses some; the assay was immunoSEQ multiplex PCR. There are fewer than 250,000 clones in the sample; 65% to 90% occur only once, and 1.2% to 1.5% lies in the top ten. Sequencing was done on a sample of PBMCs. The receptors derive from a girl under 18 in good health and CMV-seronegative. CDR3s include the opening cysteine and the closing phenylalanine or tryptophan. D genes are given only for firm matches. Expanded clones are given a class, and other clones once, few, many or no size at all.

V gene	clone size	J gene	D gene	CDR3 DNA	CDR3 protein
TRBV2	-	TRBJ2-5	-	TGTGCCAGCTTAACAGTATTGGAGACCCAGTACTTC	CASLTVLETQYF
TRBV5-1	-	TRBJ2-1	-	TGCGCCAGCAGCTTGGCCGGGACATCCTCCTACAATGAGCAGTTCTTC	CASSLAGTSSYNEQFF
TRBV6-5	-	TRBJ1-5	TRBD1	TGTGCCAGCATAGGGACAGAGAGCAATCAGCCCCAGCATTTT	CASIGTESNQPQHF
TRBV6-1	-	TRBJ1-4	-	TGTGCCAGCAGCCTTATTACAACTAATGAAAAACTGTTTTTT	CASSLITTNEKLFF
TRBV11-2	-	TRBJ1-2	-	TGTGCCAGCAGCCGGGACCCGGGACTCGGATACGGCTACACCTTC	CASSRDPGLGYGYTF
TRBV6-6	-	TRBJ1-1	-	TGTGCCAGCAGTTTGCTCAACATGAACACTGAAGCTTTCTTT	CASSLLNMNTEAFF
TRBV6-5	once	TRBJ2-7	TRBD1	TGTGCCAGCAGTTTTGACCGGGACAGCTCCTACGAGCAGTACTTC	CASSFDRDSSYEQYF
TRBV28	-	TRBJ1-1	-	TGTGCCAGTACGGGGGGTACTGAAGCTTTCTTT	CASTGGTEAFF
TRBV5-4	few	TRBJ2-1	-	TGTGCCAGCAGCTTGGATTGGGCCACCAATGAGCAGTTCTTC	CASSLDWATNEQFF
TRBV5-6	-	TRBJ2-7	TRBD2	TGTGCCAGCAGCTCCGGGGGGATTCGGCAGTACTTC	CASSSGGIRQYF
TRBV5-1	-	TRBJ2-7	-	TGCGCCAGCAGCTTTCAGGGGTCTTACGAGCAGTACTTC	CASSFQGSYEQYF
TRBV27	-	TRBJ2-1	TRBD2	TGTGCCAGCAGTGGTCGGCGGGAGGGAATCTACAATGAGCAGTTCTTC	CASSGRREGIYNEQFF
TRBV9	-	TRBJ2-1	-	TGTGCCAGCAGCATCTCTCGGTATGGAGTCGAGCAGTTCTTC	CASSISRYGVEQFF
TRBV18	-	TRBJ2-5	-	TGTGCCAGCTCACCCCTCTTAAAGACCCAGTACTTC	CASSPLLKTQYF
TRBV11-1	-	TRBJ2-7	TRBD1	TGTGCCAGCAGCTTAGGGGCAGGGGGCTACGAGCAGTACTTC	CASSLGAGGYEQYF
TRBV5-4	-	TRBJ2-5	-	TGTGCCAGCAGCGGAACAGGGCGGGAGACCCAGTACTTC	CASSGTGRETQYF
TRBV5-5	-	TRBJ2-2	TRBD1	TGTGCCAGCAGCTGGCGACAGGGTAACACCGGGGAGCTGTTTTTT	CASSWRQGNTGELFF
TRBV18	-	TRBJ1-4	-	TGTGCCAGCTCACCCTTAACCGCCGGTCCTGAAAAACTGTTTTTT	CASSPLTAGPEKLFF
TRBV28	-	TRBJ1-5	TRBD1	TGTGCCAGCACCAAGACAGGGTTATTTGTCGTACGCAATCAGCCCCAGCATTTT	CASTKTGLFVVRNQPQHF
TRBV7-9	-	TRBJ2-6	-	TGTGCCAGCAGCTTACCAGGGGATGAATCTGGGGCCAACGTCCTGACTTTC	CASSLPGDESGANVLTF
TRBV19	-	TRBJ2-7	TRBD1	TGTGCCAGTAGCCCCCTCCGGGACAGAGACGAGCAGTACTTC	CASSPLRDRDEQYF
TRBV9	-	TRBJ2-3	TRBD2	TGTGCCAGCAGCGGTGTAGCGGGAGGGATCACAGATACGCAGTATTTT	CASSGVAGGITDTQYF
TRBV5-1	-	TRBJ2-5	-	TGCGCCAGCAGCTTGGGAGGCGTTCCAGAGACCCAGTACTTC	CASSLGGVPETQYF
TRBV30	-	TRBJ2-5	-	TGTGCCGGGGGGGCTGAGACCCAGTACTTC	CAGGAETQYF
TRBV6-6	few	TRBJ1-3	TRBD1	TGTGCCAGCAGTTATCAGTTTACAGGGGAAAGCCCCATATATTTT	CASSYQFTGESPIYF
TRBV6-6	-	TRBJ1-2	TRBD1	TGTGCCAGTCAAGGGGGCGCGCATGGCTACACCTTC	CASQGGAHGYTF
TRBV30	-	TRBJ2-7	-	TGTGCCTGCCCCCGCGCGGGGAACCCCTACGCCGAGCAGTACTTC	CACPRAGNPYAEQYF
TRBV6-1	-	TRBJ2-2	TRBD1	TGTGCCAGCAGTGCTTGGGACAGGGGTGACACCGGGGAGCTGTTTTTT	CASSAWDRGDTGELFF
TRBV13	-	TRBJ2-3	-	TGTGCCAGCAGCTTAGGGTTTAAAAGTACTAGCACAGATACGCAGTATTTT	CASSLGFKSTSTDTQYF
TRBV30	-	TRBJ2-5	TRBD2	TGTGCCTGGAGTAGTGTCGGCGGGAGTTTTGAGACCCAGTACTTC	CAWSSVGGSFETQYF
TRBV18	once	TRBJ2-3	-	TGTGCCAGCTCACCAGGAGCCAGGGGAAGCACAGATACGCAGTATTTT	CASSPGARGSTDTQYF
TRBV27	-	TRBJ1-4	-	TGTGCCAGCAGCCCCCGCAGATCCGAAAAACTGTTTTTT	CASSPRRSEKLFF
TRBV5-4	-	TRBJ2-7	-	TGTGCCAGCAGCTTGGGGGCAGGGGATCAGGAGCAGTACTTC	CASSLGAGDQEQYF
TRBV25-1	-	TRBJ1-6	-	TGTGCCAGCAGTGAATCTCAGGGGCTTGATAATTCACCCCTCCACTTT	CASSESQGLDNSPLHF
TRBV28	-	TRBJ2-5	-	TGTGCCAGCCCAGGGACACAAGAGACCCAGTACTTC	CASPGTQETQYF
TRBV11-2	-	TRBJ2-2	-	TGTGCCAGCAGCAAGGACAGAAACACCGGGGAGCTGTTTTTT	CASSKDRNTGELFF
TRBV5-1	-	TRBJ1-6	TRBD1	TGCGCCAGCAGCTTGGGACAGGGCATCGGTTCACCCCTCCACTTT	CASSLGQGIGSPLHF
TRBV19	-	TRBJ1-2	-	TGTGCCAGTAGTGGGGCTGGGGCCCTAACTGGCTATGGCTACACCTTC	CASSGAGALTGYGYTF
TRBV29-1	-	TRBJ1-2	TRBD1	TGCAGCGTTGAGGATTATCCAGGGGGCACTAACTATGGCTACACCTTC	CSVEDYPGGTNYGYTF
TRBV7-2	-	TRBJ2-5	-	TGTGCCAGCAGATTTACAGGGACCGAGACCCAGTACTTC	CASRFTGTETQYF
TRBV28	-	TRBJ2-2	-	TGTGCCAGCAGTTTATTTGCGGACACCGGGGAGCTGTTTTTT	CASSLFADTGELFF
TRBV13	-	TRBJ2-7	TRBD1	TGTGCCAGCAGCTTCGGGACAGTCTTCTACGAGCAGTACTTC	CASSFGTVFYEQYF
TRBV6-9	once	TRBJ2-4	-	TGTGCCAGCAGTCTTTTTCGTAGTTTAGCCAAAAACATTCAGTACTTC	CASSLFRSLAKNIQYF
TRBV7-9	once	TRBJ2-1	-	TGTGCCAGCAGCTTAGTAGCGGTCAATGAGCAGTTCTTC	CASSLVAVNEQFF